The source of this TCR beta chain is a study of blood T cell repertoires in COVID-19. Clones were sequenced by immunoSEQ multiplex PCR, and TCRdb holds only the in-frame ones, with some missing. This table holds some 270,000 clones, roughly 90% found once. V was clipped by 8 bases and J by 6 bases, with 11 bases between them. From germline, CDR1 is MDHEN and CDR2 SYDVKM. This CDR3 comprises 12 residues. This clonotype was sampled from a man aged 25 to 45 with acute or convalescent COVID-19. The J gene is TRBJ1-5, the V gene TRBV28; D uncertain. Input material: peripheral blood. CDR3 nucleotides: TGTGCCAGCTCTTCCCCCCTTCAGCCCCAGCATTTT. Amino acids: CASSSPLQPQHF.